The present T cell receptor (beta chain) was sequenced within a study of T cell responses to AZD1222 COVID-19 vaccine. General study results and limits: There were mostly white British donors and more females than males, and clonal diversity was possibly underestimated.

Clones were read by immunoSEQ multiplex PCR, and TCRdb kept only the in-frame ones, dropping some. The sample contains 100,000 to 150,000 clones, less than 90% of which appear only once. Comments on this clone: Its antigen is currently unknown.

Germline CDR1 is LNHDA and CDR2 is SQIVND (reference sequence). Between the trimmed V and J ends, which lost 0 bases and 0 bases, there was a span of 6 bases. The CDR3 sequence is 15 residues long. V usage is TRBV19 and J usage is TRBJ1-5, with D hard to call. Material: peripheral blood, obtained on day 0 of AZD1222 vaccination. The sequence came from an adult in good health. CDR3 coding DNA: TGTGCCAGTAGTATAGAAGCAAATAGCAATCAGCCCCAGCATTTT. The encoded protein is CASSIEANSNQPQHF. Combining the CDR3 with reference TRBV19 and TRBJ1-5 gives the whole variable domain DGGITQSPKYLFRKEGQNVTLSCEQNLNHDAMYWYRQDPGQGLRLIYYSQIVNDFQKGDIAEGYSVSREKKESFPLTVTSAQKNPTAFYLCASSIEANSNQPQHFGDGTRLSIL.